Shown below are 12 T cell receptor beta chains from a single sample sequenced in a study of cytomegalovirus exposure and HLA in healthy donors (TCRdb year 2017). The library was prepared using the immunoSEQ multiplex PCR assay. Here the immuneACCESS table is served through TCRdb, limited to in-frame sequences with V and J called. Missing clones are a known gap in these copies; in checked studies unresolved V genes cover under half, and the rest lacks a known reason. This sample has tens of thousands of clones in its table, and around 97% of those were observed once. Together, the top ten hold around 1.6% of the sample. Source material: PBMCs. These receptors came from a woman aged 18-35 years in good health and CMV-seropositive.

The gene calls are TRBV7-3 and TRBJ1-1; a possible D gene is TRBD1 (5 bases). Trimming cost V 2 bases and J 4 bases, with 11 bases left between them. The CDR3 sequence is 14 residues long. The germline CDR1 and CDR2 sequences are SGHTA and FQGTGA. CDR3 nucleotides: TGTGCCAGCAGCTTACAGGGCGGGGGCACTGAAGCTTTCTTT. It specifies CASSLQGGGTEAFF. Full variable domain (outside the CDR3, taken from reference TRBV7-3 and TRBJ1-1): GAGVSQTPSNKVTEKGKYVELRCDPISGHTALYWYRQSLGQGPEFLIYFQGTGAADDSGLPNDRFFAVRPEGSVSTLKIQRTERGDSAVYLCASSLQGGGTEAFFGQGTRLTVV.

This clone was detected only once. The chain employs TRBV25-1 and TRBJ2-1; 10 bases line up with TRBD2. V lost 4 bases, J lost 4 bases, and 7 bases stayed unmatched. Germline lookup yields CDR1 MGHDK and CDR2 SYGVNS. This CDR3 comprises 16 residues. CDR3 amino acids: CASSGLAGANYNEQFF. Written as DNA, the CDR3 is TGTGCCAGCAGTGGTCTAGCGGGAGCAAATTACAATGAGCAGTTCTTC.

J is TRBJ1-1 and V is TRBV6-5, with 7 bases lining up with TRBD1. Germline values: CDR1 MNHEY, CDR2 SVGAGI. The CDR3 sequence is 15 residues long. Germline trimming cut 4 bases from V and 0 bases from J; bases unmatched to any gene: 5. The CDR3 DNA reads TGTGCCAGCAGTTGGGGGACAGAGTTGAACACTGAAGCTTTCTTT. Its protein is CASSWGTELNTEAFF.

The chain couples TRBV19 to TRBJ1-1, with a possible D match to TRBD1 (6 bases). This CDR3 is built from 12 residues. V dropped 6 bases and J dropped 10 bases, with 15 bases sitting between them. Germline assignment: CDR1 LNHDA and CDR2 SQIVND (reference sequence). CDR3 region: CASSPTGSGAFF. The CDR3 DNA sequence: TGTGCCAGTAGCCCAACAGGGAGCGGAGCTTTCTTT.

The chain links TRBV11-3 to TRBJ2-1; no clear D gene. CDR1 is SGHNT and CDR2 is YENEEA in the germline V gene. The V end lost 1 base, the J end lost 7 bases, and 14 bases lay between the germline ends. This CDR3 has 15 amino acids. The CDR3 DNA sequence: TGTGCCAGCAGCTTAGTACCTAGGAGCTTAAATGAGCAGTTCTTC. This codes for CASSLVPRSLNEQFF.

The chain couples TRBV4-2 to TRBJ2-4; 12 positions match TRBD2. V gave up 4 bases and J gave up 5 bases; unmatched junction bases: 6. CDR1 is LGHNA, CDR2 YNFKEQ, per germline. CDR3 length: 16 residues. CDR3 coding DNA: TGTGCCAGCAGCCTTCGGACTAGCGGGGTCCAAAACATTCAGTACTTC. It yields the protein CASSLRTSGVQNIQYF.

The V and J genes are TRBV29-1 and TRBJ2-7; 13 bases map to TRBD2. V trimming: 1 base; J trimming: 3 bases; junction bases outside the gene matches: 15. Germline CDR1 and CDR2: SQVTM and ANQGSEA. CDR3 length: 19 residues. In DNA form, the CDR3 reads TGCAGCGTTGAAGCGGGCAGGGGACTAGCGGGGAGAACCAGCTACGAGCAGTACTTC. This codes for CSVEAGRGLAGRTSYEQYF.

The rearrangement joins TRBV4-2 to TRBJ1-2, with TRBD1 matching 8 bases. CDR3 size: 15 residues. CDR1 LGHNA and CDR2 YNFKEQ come from the germline V gene. V lost 1 base and J lost 7; bases outside the gene matches: 8. DNA for the CDR3: TGTGCCAGCAGCCAAGCGTTAGCAGGGGGCTCTGGCTACACCTTC. It codes for CASSQALAGGSGYTF.

The chain uses TRBV5-1 and TRBJ1-1, with 12 nucleotides matching TRBD1. The V segment lost 5 bases and the J segment 5 bases; nucleotides outside the gene matches: 13. The CDR3 loop spans 17 amino acids. Germline CDR1 SGHRS, CDR2 YFSETQ. The CDR3: CASSSGTGGGRGTEAFF. CDR3 sequence (DNA): TGCGCCAGCAGTTCCGGGACAGGGGGCGGAAGAGGGACTGAAGCTTTCTTT.

The chain is built from TRBV19 and TRBJ1-1; 8 bases line up with TRBD1. This CDR3 is 15 amino acids long. Germline V gives CDR1 LNHDA, CDR2 SQIVND (reference sequence). V was clipped by 8 bases and J by 0 bases; unmatched bases: 8. The CDR3 sequence is CASSWTGTLNTEAFF. In nucleotides, the CDR3 is TGTGCCAGTTCATGGACAGGGACTTTGAACACTGAAGCTTTCTTT.

The rearrangement uses TRBV10-3 and TRBJ2-2; 8 bases are shared with TRBD1. This CDR3 is built from 17 residues. Germline CDR1 ENHRY, CDR2 SYGVKD. V trimming: 2 bases; J trimming: 4 bases; junction bases outside the gene matches: 9. This chain's CDR3 is CAISESRDRRGTGELFF. CDR3 DNA: TGTGCCATCAGTGAGAGCAGGGACAGGCGGGGCACCGGGGAGCTGTTTTTT.

V gene TRBV9 combines with J gene TRBJ2-3; TRBD2 matches 10 bases. Germline V CDR1 and CDR2: SGDLS, YYNGEE. The ends lost 0 bases at V and 3 bases at J; junction bases unmatched: 7. This CDR3 comprises 17 residues. The CDR3 loop reads CASSVAPGLAKTDTQYF. The DNA of the CDR3 is TGTGCCAGCAGCGTAGCACCGGGACTAGCGAAAACAGATACGCAGTATTTT.